The entry that follows covers one T cell receptor (beta chain) sequence. This sample was taken from a study of blood T cell repertoires in COVID-19. Assay used: immunoSEQ multiplex PCR; TCRdb lists only in-frame clones, some missing. The sample contains 250,000 or so clones, 86% of which appear only once. V lost 1 base and J lost 7, with 11 bases in between. Looked up from germline, CDR1 is SEHNR and CDR2 is FQNEAQ (reference sequence). The CDR3 runs to 15 residues. The chain uses TRBV7-9 and TRBJ1-6; a weak D match, TRBD1 (5 bases). The TCR comes from a woman aged 45-65 years who had recovered from COVID-19. Sequencing was carried out using PBMCs or T cells enriched from blood (not recorded which). CDR3 bases: TGTGCCAGCAGCTTAGATGGGGGAGGGAATTCACCCCTCCACTTT. Its translation: CASSLDGGGNSPLHF.